This entry is about one T cell receptor beta chain. Data came from immunoSEQ multiplex PCR; TCRdb stores just in-frame clones and leaves some out. The sample lists some 340,000 clones, 85% to 95% seen once, with 3.5% to 5% in the top ten. This sample was taken from a study of blood T cell repertoires in COVID-19. Study at large: The origin of the acute and convalescent COVID-19 samples was the United States, Italy and Spain.

This study enrolled people aged about 18 to 95 from about two dozen US geographic areas. Clinical histories supplied by participants themselves formed the basis of cohort assignment. CDR1 MNHEY and CDR2 SVGEGT come from the germline V gene. The CDR3 is 16 residues long. Trimming removed 6 bases from V and 4 bases from J, with 19 bases in between. The chain couples TRBV6-2 or TRBV6-3 to TRBJ1-5, with D maybe TRBD1 (5 bases). Input material: PBMCs or T cells enriched from blood (not recorded which). The TCR originated in a woman in her twenties or thirties who had been exposed to COVID-19. In DNA form, the CDR3 reads TGTGCCAGCAGCCCAACAAACCCCAGGGCGAATCAGCCCCAGCATTTT. Protein product: CASSPTNPRANQPQHF.